This T cell receptor (beta chain) was identified in a study of T cell repertoires in cytomegalovirus infection. Turning to the study itself: Alongside well-studied HLA-B-restricted CMV epitopes, recently identified HLA-C-restricted CMV epitopes were also used. Public TCR beta signature analysis indicated the presence of both CMV infection and matching HLA type. Study-level findings and limits: Within the response measured ex vivo, HLA-C-restricted CMV-specific TCR beta clonotypes were dominant. Frequencies of public TCR beta families were cumulated, and this identified carriers of CMV plus the relevant HLA.

The CDR3 has 14 residues. Germline V gives CDR1 SQVTM, CDR2 ANQGSEA. The ends were cut back, 4 bases at V and 8 bases at J, with 18 bases in the middle. TCRdb itself ran the reads through MiXCR, one entry per CDR3 protein. The table records approximately 910,000 distinct CDR3 sequences, around 32% of them present only once. About this clonotype: The antigen is not known.

The receptor comes from a human donor in good health (CMV status not recorded). Some clones in this sample may be carry-over from other donors' samples. This rearrangement joins TRBV29-1 to TRBJ2-1; D not resolved. The sample was cultured CD8+ T cells from PBMCs, taken from culture after CMV antigen stimulation. This chain's CDR3 is CSVAWALEVDEQFF. The CDR3 nucleotides read TGCAGCGTTGCTTGGGCCCTAGAGGTGGATGAGCAGTTCTTC.